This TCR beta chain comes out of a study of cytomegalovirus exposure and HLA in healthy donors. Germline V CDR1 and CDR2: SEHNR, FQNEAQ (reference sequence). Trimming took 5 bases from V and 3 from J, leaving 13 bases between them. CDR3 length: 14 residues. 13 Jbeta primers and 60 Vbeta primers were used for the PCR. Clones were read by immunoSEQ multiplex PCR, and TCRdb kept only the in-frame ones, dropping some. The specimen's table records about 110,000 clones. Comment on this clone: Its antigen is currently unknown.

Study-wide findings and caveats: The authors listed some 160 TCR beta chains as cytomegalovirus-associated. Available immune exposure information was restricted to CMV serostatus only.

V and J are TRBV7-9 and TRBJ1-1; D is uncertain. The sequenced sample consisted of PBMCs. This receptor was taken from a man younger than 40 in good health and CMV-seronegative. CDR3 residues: CASSIEITDTEAFF. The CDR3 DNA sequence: TGTGCCAGCAGCATAGAGATTACAGACACTGAAGCTTTCTTT.